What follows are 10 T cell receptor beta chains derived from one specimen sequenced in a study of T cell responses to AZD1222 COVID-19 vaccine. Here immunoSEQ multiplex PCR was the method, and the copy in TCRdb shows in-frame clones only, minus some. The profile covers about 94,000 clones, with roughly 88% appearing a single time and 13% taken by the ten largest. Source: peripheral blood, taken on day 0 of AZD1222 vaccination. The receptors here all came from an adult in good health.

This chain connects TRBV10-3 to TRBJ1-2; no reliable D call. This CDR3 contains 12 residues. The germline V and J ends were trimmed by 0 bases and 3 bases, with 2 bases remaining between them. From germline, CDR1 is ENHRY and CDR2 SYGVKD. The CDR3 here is CAISESDYGYTF. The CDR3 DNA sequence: TGTGCCATCAGTGAGTCTGACTATGGCTACACCTTC.

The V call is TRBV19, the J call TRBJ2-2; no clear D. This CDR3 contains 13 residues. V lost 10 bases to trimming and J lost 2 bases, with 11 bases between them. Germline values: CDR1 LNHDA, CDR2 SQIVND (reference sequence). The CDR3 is CAITDGNTGELFF. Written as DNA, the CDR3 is TGTGCCATCACGGACGGTAACACCGGGGAGCTGTTTTTT.

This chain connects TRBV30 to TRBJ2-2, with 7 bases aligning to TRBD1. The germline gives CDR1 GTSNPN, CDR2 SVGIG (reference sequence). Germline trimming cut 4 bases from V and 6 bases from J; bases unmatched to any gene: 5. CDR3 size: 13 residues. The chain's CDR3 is CAWKQGLAGELFF. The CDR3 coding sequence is TGTGCCTGGAAACAGGGGTTGGCCGGGGAGCTGTTTTTT.

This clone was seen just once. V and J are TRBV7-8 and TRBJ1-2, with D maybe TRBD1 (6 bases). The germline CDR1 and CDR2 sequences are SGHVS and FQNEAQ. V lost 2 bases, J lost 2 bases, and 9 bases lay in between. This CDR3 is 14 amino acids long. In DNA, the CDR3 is TGTGCCAGCAGCTTATTACAGGGCAACTATGGCTACACCTTC. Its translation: CASSLLQGNYGYTF.

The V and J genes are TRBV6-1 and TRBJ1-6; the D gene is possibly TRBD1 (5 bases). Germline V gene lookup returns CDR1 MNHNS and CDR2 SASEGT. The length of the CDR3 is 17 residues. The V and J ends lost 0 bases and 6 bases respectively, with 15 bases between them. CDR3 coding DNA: TGTGCCAGCAGTGAAGCGGGGACTGGTGTCGGTAATTCACCCCTCCACTTT. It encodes CASSEAGTGVGNSPLHF.

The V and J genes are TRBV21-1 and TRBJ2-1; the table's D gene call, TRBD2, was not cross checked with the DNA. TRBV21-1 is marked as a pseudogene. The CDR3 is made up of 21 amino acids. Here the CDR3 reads CASSKLGTSGGAKSLQGEQFF. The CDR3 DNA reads TGTGCCAGCAGCAAATTAGGTACTAGCGGGGGGGCCAAGTCTCTACAAGGTGAGCAGTTCTTC.

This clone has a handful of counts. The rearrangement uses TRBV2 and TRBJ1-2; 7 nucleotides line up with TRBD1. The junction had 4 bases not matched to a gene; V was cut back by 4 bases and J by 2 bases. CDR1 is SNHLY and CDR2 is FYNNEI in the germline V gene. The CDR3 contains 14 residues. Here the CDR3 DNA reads TGTGCCAGCAGTGGGCAGGGGGGGAACTATGGCTACACCTTC. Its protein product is CASSGQGGNYGYTF.

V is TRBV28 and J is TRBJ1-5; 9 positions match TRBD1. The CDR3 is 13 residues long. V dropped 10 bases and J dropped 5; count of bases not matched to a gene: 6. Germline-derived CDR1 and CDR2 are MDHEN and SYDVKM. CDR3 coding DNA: TGTGCCATAACGGGACAGGGATATCAGCCCCAGCATTTT. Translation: CAITGQGYQPQHF.

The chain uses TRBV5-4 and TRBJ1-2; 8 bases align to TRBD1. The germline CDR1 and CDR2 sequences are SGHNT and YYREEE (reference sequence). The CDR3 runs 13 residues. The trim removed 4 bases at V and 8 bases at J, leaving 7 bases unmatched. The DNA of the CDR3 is TGTGCCAGCAGCAACTCAGGGGGCGGGGGCTACACCTTC. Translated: CASSNSGGGGYTF.

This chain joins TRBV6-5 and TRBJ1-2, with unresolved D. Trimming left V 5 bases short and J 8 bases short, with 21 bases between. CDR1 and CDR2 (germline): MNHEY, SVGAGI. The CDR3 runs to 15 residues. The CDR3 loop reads CASSKGEGKDEGYTF. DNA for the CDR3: TGTGCCAGCAGTAAGGGTGAAGGGAAGGACGAGGGCTACACCTTC.